These 11 T cell receptor beta chains came from one sample sequenced in a study of cytomegalovirus exposure and HLA in healthy donors. Vbeta (60) and Jbeta (13) primers were used in the PCR. The data were produced by immunoSEQ multiplex PCR, yet TCRdb's version contains in-frame clones alone and is incomplete. The sample has about 120,000 clones, 65% to 80% seen once. Sequencing input: PBMCs. Receptor source: a man between 60 and 75 years old in good health and CMV-seropositive.

This chain connects TRBV21-1 to TRBJ1-6. TRBV21-1 is termed a pseudogene. The CDR3 totals 18 residues. Here the CDR3 reads CASSVLGGGDPCNSPLHF. The CDR3 DNA follows: TGTGCCAGCAGCGTCCTAGGGGGGGGCGATCCTTGTAATTCACCCCTCCACTTT.

The gene calls are TRBV5-1 and TRBJ1-1; TRBD1 matches at 7 bases. Trimming removed 3 bases from V and 5 bases from J; junction bases left unmatched: 7. Germline V gene sequence: CDR1 SGHRS, CDR2 YFSETQ. CDR3 length: 14 residues. Written as DNA, the CDR3 is TGCGCCAGCAGCTCCCAGGGGGGCGAAACTGAAGCTTTCTTT. Amino acids: CASSSQGGETEAFF.

The genes are TRBV27 and TRBJ2-7, with 12 bases fitting TRBD1. J was trimmed by 5 bases and V by 5 bases; bases with no gene match: 13. The V gene's germline CDR1 is MNHEY and CDR2 SMNVEV (reference sequence). The CDR3 covers 17 residues. CDR3 bases: TGTGCCAGCAGTACCCGGGACAGGGGGCCCCGAGCCCACGAGCAGTACTTC. This sequence encodes CASSTRDRGPRAHEQYF.

This sequence joins TRBV5-6 and TRBJ2-1; 13 bases line up with TRBD2. The CDR3 length is 17 residues. The V gene end was trimmed by 6 bases and the J gene end by 5 bases; junction bases not matched to a gene: 11. Germline V gene sequence: CDR1 SGHDT, CDR2 YYEEEE. The CDR3 DNA follows: TGTGCCAGCAAAGTTAGGACTAGCGGGAGAACCCACAATGAGCAGTTCTTC. Protein sequence: CASKVRTSGRTHNEQFF.

The genes are TRBV30 and TRBJ2-7, with D possibly being TRBD2 (5 bases). Germline CDR1 GTSNPN, CDR2 SVGIG (reference sequence). The CDR3 runs to 16 residues. Trimming shortened V by 2 bases and J by 3 bases, and 20 bases separated the two germline ends. The CDR3 DNA is TGTGCCTGGAGTCCACGCCTGCGGGTAGTGATCTACGAGCAGTACTTC. It specifies CAWSPRLRVVIYEQYF.

This chain links TRBV2 with TRBJ2-7; weak D call: TRBD1 (6 bases). The germline V gene has CDR1 SNHLY and CDR2 FYNNEI. The CDR3 runs to 14 residues. Deletions cut 2 bases from V and 3 bases from J, with 11 bases between. The CDR3 loop reads CASSERTALYEQYF. For the CDR3, the DNA is TGTGCCAGCAGTGAACGGACAGCTCTCTACGAGCAGTACTTC.

The chain employs TRBV9 and TRBJ2-3, with D hard to call. Trimming pared 4 bases from V and 6 bases from J, leaving 24 bases between. Germline V gives CDR1 SGDLS, CDR2 YYNGEE. This CDR3 contains 17 residues. The CDR3 region is CASSLAAYSSGEDTQYF. The CDR3 bases are TGTGCCAGCAGCTTAGCCGCGTATAGCTCCGGTGAGGATACGCAGTATTTT.

There are a few counts of this clone. The chain is built from TRBV5-4 and TRBJ1-1; D unresolved. V was clipped by 5 bases and J by 0 bases, with 8 bases between them. The CDR3 length is 13 residues. CDR1 and CDR2 from the germline V gene are SGHNT and YYREEE (reference sequence). The CDR3 sequence is CASSRDMNTEAFF. CDR3 in DNA: TGTGCCAGCAGTCGCGATATGAACACTGAAGCTTTCTTT.

The rearrangement links TRBV18 to TRBJ1-3, with D hard to call. This CDR3 has 18 residues. Trimming stripped 3 bases from V and 0 bases from J, with 18 bases between. CDR1 is KGHSH and CDR2 is LQKENI in the germline V gene. The CDR3 loop reads CASSPRGGSSISGNTIYF. The CDR3, as DNA: TGTGCCAGCTCACCCCGAGGTGGGTCCTCCATCTCTGGAAACACCATATATTTT.

With regard to this clone: Other DNA sequences in the same sample also yield this CDR3. In nucleotides, the CDR3 is TGTGCCAGCAGCTCCCGGACAGGGGGCAACTATGGCTACACCTTC. As protein: CASSSRTGGNYGYTF. The chain recombines TRBV5-4 with TRBJ1-2; 11 nucleotides agree with TRBD1. Trimming cost V 3 bases and J 2 bases; bases outside gene matches: 3. Per the germline V gene, CDR1 is SGHNT and CDR2 is YYREEE (reference sequence). This CDR3 is built from 15 residues.

This clone showed up just once. This chain connects TRBV10-3 to TRBJ1-4; 8 bases align to TRBD1. Germline CDR1 reads ENHRY; CDR2 reads SYGVKD. Germline trimming cut 3 bases from V and 8 bases from J; bases unmatched to any gene: 8. The CDR3 spans 15 residues. CDR3 sequence (DNA): TGTGCCATCAGTGAAACCGACAGGGGAGTGGAAAAACTGTTTTTT. Amino acids: CAISETDRGVEKLFF.